The clone carrying this TCR beta chain was seen repeatedly, ten times or more. Its antigen is currently unknown. The data originate from a study of molecular identifiers for immune sequencing clone quantification. The V and J ends lost 3 bases and 1 base respectively, with 18 bases between them. The germline gives CDR1 MDHEN, CDR2 SYDVKM. The CDR3 covers 17 residues. Broader study findings: Spiked TCR RNA from one Jurkat cell reportedly showed up when mixed among one million naive cells. Naive cells had under 1% of molecules in clones above 20 RNA copies, effectors over 99%.

Preparation of naive CD8 libraries involved about 19,000 to 1,100,000 sorted cells and 10%, 30% or 50% RNA. MiXCR was run by TCRdb on the PCR reads, yielding one entry per CDR3 protein. Of hundreds of thousands of distinct CDR3 sequences in the sample, about 22% are singletons; the top ten hold approximately 0.85%. The rearrangement joins TRBV28 to TRBJ2-5; perhaps TRBD2 as D (7 bases). The source is a human donor in good health. Some libraries in this study had Jurkat cell RNA spiked in. Source material: naive CD8+ T cells from blood, with Jurkat cell RNA spiked in. Subset specified: FACS-sorted CD8+CD4-CCR7+CD45RA+ naive T cells. The CDR3 spells CASSFWVGGAPQETQYF. In nucleotides, the CDR3 is TGTGCCAGCAGTTTTTGGGTAGGGGGGGCACCCCAAGAGACCCAGTACTTC. Drawing the rest from reference TRBV28 and TRBJ2-5, the complete variable domain is DVKVTQSSRYLVKRTGEKVFLECVQDMDHENMFWYRQDPGLGLRLIYFSYDVKMKEKGDIPEGYSVSREKKERFSLILESASTNQTSMYLCASSFWVGGAPQETQYFGPGTRLLVL.